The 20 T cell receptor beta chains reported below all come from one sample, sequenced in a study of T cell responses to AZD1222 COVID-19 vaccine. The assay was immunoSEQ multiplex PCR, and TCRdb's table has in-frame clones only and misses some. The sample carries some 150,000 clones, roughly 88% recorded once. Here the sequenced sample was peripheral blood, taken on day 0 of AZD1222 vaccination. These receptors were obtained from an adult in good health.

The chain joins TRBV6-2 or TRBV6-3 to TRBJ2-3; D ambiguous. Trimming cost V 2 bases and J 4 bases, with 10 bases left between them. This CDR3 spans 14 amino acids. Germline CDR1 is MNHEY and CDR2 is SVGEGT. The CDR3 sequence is CASSYSRPPDTQYF. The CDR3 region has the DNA TGTGCCAGCAGTTACAGTAGGCCCCCAGATACGCAGTATTTT.

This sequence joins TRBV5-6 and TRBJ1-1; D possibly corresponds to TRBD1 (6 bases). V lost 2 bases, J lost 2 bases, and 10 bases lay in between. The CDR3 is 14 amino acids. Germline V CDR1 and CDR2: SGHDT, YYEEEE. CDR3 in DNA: TGTGCCAGCAGCTTAGGACAGCAAAACACTGAAGCTTTCTTT. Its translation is CASSLGQQNTEAFF.

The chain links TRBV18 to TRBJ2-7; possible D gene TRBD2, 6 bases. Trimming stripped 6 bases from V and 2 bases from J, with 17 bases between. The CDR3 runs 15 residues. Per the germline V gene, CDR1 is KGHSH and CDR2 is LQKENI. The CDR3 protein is CASSRVAGSAYEQYF. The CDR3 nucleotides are TGTGCCAGCTCTCGGGTTGCGGGGTCCGCCTACGAGCAGTACTTC.

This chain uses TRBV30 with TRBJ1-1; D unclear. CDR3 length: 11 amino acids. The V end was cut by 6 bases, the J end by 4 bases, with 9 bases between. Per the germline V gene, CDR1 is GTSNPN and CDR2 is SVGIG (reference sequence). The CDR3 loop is CACDLGTEAFF. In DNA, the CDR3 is TGTGCCTGCGACTTGGGCACTGAAGCTTTCTTT.

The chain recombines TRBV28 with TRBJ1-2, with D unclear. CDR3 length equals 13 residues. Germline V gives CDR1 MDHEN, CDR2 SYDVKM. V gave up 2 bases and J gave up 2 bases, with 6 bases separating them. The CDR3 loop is CASSLPSNYGYTF. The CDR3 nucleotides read TGTGCCAGCAGTTTACCGTCGAACTATGGCTACACCTTC.

CDR3 loop: CASRTFRGAGNTIYF. The CDR3 nucleotides read TGTGCCAGTAGAACCTTCAGGGGAGCTGGAAACACCATATATTTT. The V call is TRBV19, the J call TRBJ1-3; a possible D gene is TRBD1 (6 bases). The length of the CDR3 is 15 residues. Germline CDR1 LNHDA, CDR2 SQIVND (reference sequence). The V gene lost 6 bases and the J gene lost 2 bases, with 14 bases spanning the gap.

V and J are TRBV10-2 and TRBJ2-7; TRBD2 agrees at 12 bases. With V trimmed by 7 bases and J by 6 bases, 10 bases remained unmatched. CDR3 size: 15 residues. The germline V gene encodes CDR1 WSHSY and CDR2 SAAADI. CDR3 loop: CASISSGRAEREQYF. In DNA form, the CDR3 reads TGCGCCAGCATATCTAGCGGGAGGGCCGAACGCGAGCAGTACTTC.

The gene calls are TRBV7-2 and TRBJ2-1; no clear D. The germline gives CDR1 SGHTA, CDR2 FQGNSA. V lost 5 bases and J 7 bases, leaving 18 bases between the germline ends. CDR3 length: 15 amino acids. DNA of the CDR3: TGTGCCAGCAGCGTCCAGGCGGTCAGAGGTAATGAGCAGTTCTTC. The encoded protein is CASSVQAVRGNEQFF.

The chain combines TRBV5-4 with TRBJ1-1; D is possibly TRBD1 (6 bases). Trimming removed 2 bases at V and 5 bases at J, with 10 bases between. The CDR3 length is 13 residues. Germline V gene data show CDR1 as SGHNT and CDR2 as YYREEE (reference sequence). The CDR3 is CASSFGGATEAFF. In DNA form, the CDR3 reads TGTGCCAGCAGCTTCGGGGGCGCAACTGAAGCTTTCTTT.

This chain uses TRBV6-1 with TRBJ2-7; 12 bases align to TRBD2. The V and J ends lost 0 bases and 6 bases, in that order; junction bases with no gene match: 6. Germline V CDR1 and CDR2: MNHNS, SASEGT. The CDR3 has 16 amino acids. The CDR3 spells CASSEALRTSGTEQYF. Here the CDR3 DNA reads TGTGCCAGCAGTGAAGCGCTTCGGACTAGCGGGACCGAGCAGTACTTC.

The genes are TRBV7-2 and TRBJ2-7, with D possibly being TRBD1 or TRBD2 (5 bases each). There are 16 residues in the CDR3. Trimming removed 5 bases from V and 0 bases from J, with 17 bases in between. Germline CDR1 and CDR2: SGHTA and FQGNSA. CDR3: CASSRSQGRSSYEQYF. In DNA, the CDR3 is TGTGCCAGCAGCAGGAGCCAGGGACGGAGCTCCTACGAGCAGTACTTC.

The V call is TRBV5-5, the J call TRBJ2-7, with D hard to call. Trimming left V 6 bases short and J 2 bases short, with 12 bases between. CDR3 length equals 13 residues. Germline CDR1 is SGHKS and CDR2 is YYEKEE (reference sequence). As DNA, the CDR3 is TGTGCCAGCACCTCACCGCAGGCCTACGAGCAGTACTTC. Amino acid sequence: CASTSPQAYEQYF.

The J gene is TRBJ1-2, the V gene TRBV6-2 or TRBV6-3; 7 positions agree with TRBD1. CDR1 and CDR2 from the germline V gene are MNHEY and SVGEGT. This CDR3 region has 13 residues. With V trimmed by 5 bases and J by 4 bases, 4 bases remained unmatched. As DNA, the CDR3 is TGTGCCAGCAGTCCGGGACAGCGCTATGGCTACACCTTC. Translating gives CASSPGQRYGYTF.

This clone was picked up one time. CDR3 bases: TGTGCCAGCAGCTCCCACCTCCCGGGGGAGACCCAGTACTTC. The encoded protein is CASSSHLPGETQYF. The chain has TRBV5-8 and TRBJ2-5; D may be TRBD2 (5 bases). The germline V gene encodes CDR1 SGHTS and CDR2 YDEGEE. The CDR3 is 14 amino acids. V lost 3 bases and J 5 bases, leaving 14 bases between the germline ends.

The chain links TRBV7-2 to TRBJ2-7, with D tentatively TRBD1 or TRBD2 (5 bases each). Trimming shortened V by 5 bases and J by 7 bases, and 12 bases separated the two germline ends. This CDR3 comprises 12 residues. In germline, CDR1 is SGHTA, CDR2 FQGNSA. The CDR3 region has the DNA TGTGCCAGCAGCCCTATGGGGGATGAGCAGTACTTC. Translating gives CASSPMGDEQYF.

CDR3 in amino acids: CASSSRDLVNEQFF. The CDR3 region has the DNA TGCGCCAGCAGCTCCCGGGATCTCGTCAATGAGCAGTTCTTC. The V gene is TRBV5-1, the J gene TRBJ2-1, with D tentatively TRBD2 (5 bases). The CDR3 consists of 14 residues. The V end lost 3 bases, the J end lost 6 bases, and 13 bases lay between the germline ends. From germline, CDR1 is SGHRS and CDR2 YFSETQ. Together with reference TRBV5-1 and TRBJ2-1, the CDR3 gives the full variable domain: KAGVTQTPRYLIKTRGQQVTLSCSPISGHRSVSWYQQTPGQGLQFLFEYFSETQRNKGNFPGRFSGRQFSNSRSEMNVSTLELGDSALYLCASSSRDLVNEQFFGPGTRLTVL.

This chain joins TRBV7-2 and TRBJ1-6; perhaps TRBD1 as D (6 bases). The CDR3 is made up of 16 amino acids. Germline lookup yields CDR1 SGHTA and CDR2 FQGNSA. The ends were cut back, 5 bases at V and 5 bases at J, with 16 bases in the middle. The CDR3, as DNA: TGTGCCAGCAGCCCCGCCGAAACAGGGAATAATTCACCCCTCCACTTT. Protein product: CASSPAETGNNSPLHF.

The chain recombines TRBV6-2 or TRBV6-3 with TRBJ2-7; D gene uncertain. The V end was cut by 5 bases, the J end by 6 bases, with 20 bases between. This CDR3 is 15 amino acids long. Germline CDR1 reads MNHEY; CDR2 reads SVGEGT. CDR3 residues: CASSPQEPTLSEQYF. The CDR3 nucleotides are TGTGCCAGCAGTCCCCAAGAACCAACCCTATCCGAGCAGTACTTC.

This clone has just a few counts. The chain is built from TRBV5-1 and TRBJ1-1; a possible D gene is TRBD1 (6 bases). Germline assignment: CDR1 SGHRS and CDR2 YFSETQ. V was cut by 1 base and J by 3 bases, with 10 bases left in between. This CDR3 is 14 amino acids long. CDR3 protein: CASSLSGEYTEAFF. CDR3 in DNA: TGCGCCAGCAGCTTGTCAGGGGAATACACTGAAGCTTTCTTT.

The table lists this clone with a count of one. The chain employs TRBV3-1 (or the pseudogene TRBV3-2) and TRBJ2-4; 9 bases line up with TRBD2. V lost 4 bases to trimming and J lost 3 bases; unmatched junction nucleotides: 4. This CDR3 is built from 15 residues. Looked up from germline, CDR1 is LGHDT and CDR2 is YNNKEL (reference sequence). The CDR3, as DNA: TGTGCCAGCAGCCGGACTAGCGCGGACAAAAACATTCAGTACTTC. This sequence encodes CASSRTSADKNIQYF.